Below are 26 T cell receptor beta chains sequenced from a single sample in a study of blood T cell repertoires in COVID-19. The protocol was immunoSEQ multiplex PCR, while the TCRdb copy is restricted to in-frame clones and leaves out a portion. Here the sample spans about 68,000 clones, roughly 90% being singletons. Input material: peripheral blood. The receptor set was obtained from a woman between 55 and 75 years old with active COVID-19.

The CDR3 coding sequence is TGCGCCAGCAGCTTGACAGGGGGGGAGCTGTTTTTT. It codes for CASSLTGGELFF. The V call is TRBV5-1, the J call TRBJ2-2, with D possibly matching TRBD1 (6 bases). Germline CDR1 reads SGHRS; CDR2 reads YFSETQ. Between the trimmed V and J ends, which lost 1 base and 8 bases, there was a span of 6 bases. The CDR3 is made up of 12 amino acids.

The chain recombines TRBV27 with TRBJ2-1; 11 nucleotides line up with TRBD1. Germline lookup yields CDR1 MNHEY and CDR2 SMNVEV (reference sequence). V gave up 2 bases and J gave up 4 bases; unmatched junction bases: 4. The CDR3 has 16 residues. The CDR3 here is CASSLDGQGAYNEQFF. Written as DNA, the CDR3 is TGTGCCAGCAGTTTAGATGGACAGGGGGCTTACAATGAGCAGTTCTTC.

This chain uses TRBV10-3 with TRBJ2-3; D is unclear. The germline CDR1 and CDR2 sequences are ENHRY and SYGVKD. V was trimmed by 11 bases and J by 3 bases, leaving 12 bases between them. CDR3 length: 12 residues. The CDR3 DNA reads as TGTGCCGTCCGAACACCAACAGATACGCAGTATTTT. It encodes CAVRTPTDTQYF.

This chain links TRBV27 with TRBJ2-6; the D gene is possibly TRBD1 (5 bases). Trimming removed 5 bases at V and 2 bases at J, with 10 bases between. CDR1 MNHEY and CDR2 SMNVEV come from the germline V gene (reference sequence). The CDR3 has 15 residues. CDR3 loop: CASSVWGTGANVLTF. In nucleotides, the CDR3 is TGTGCCAGCAGTGTATGGGGCACTGGGGCCAACGTCCTGACTTTC.

The chain joins TRBV6-5 to TRBJ1-2; tentatively, D is TRBD1 (6 bases). The V end lost 6 bases, the J end lost 5 bases, and 19 bases lay between the germline ends. This CDR3 spans 15 amino acids. Germline V CDR1 and CDR2: MNHEY, SVGAGI. CDR3 DNA sequence: TGTGCCAGCAGCCCAACTACAGGGCTAGGGTATGGCTACACCTTC. Its protein product is CASSPTTGLGYGYTF.

This rearrangement joins TRBV14 to TRBJ2-2; D remains unclear. Trimming pared 4 bases from V and 5 bases from J, leaving 17 bases between. The CDR3 consists of 16 residues. The germline V gene encodes CDR1 SGHDN and CDR2 FVKESK. The CDR3 loop reads CASSPWVGFETGELFF. CDR3 DNA sequence: TGTGCCAGCAGCCCCTGGGTGGGCTTCGAAACCGGGGAGCTGTTTTTT.

V gene TRBV28 combines with J gene TRBJ1-1; D uncertain. Germline V lookup: CDR1 MDHEN, CDR2 SYDVKM. The CDR3 is 13 residues long. CDR3 sequence: CAASRVLNTEAFF. The CDR3 nucleotides read TGTGCTGCGTCTCGTGTCCTGAACACTGAAGCTTTCTTT. The entire variable domain, with the rest obtained from reference TRBV28 and TRBJ1-1, is as follows: DVKVTQSSRYLVKRTGEKVFLECVQDMDHENMFWYRQDPGLGLRLIYFSYDVKMKEKGDIPEGYSVSREKKERFSLILESASTNQTSMYLCAASRVLNTEAFFGQGTRLTVV.

This clone appeared a single time. This sequence joins TRBV5-1 and TRBJ2-2, with 9 bases identical to TRBD1. The V and J ends lost 4 bases and 7 bases, in that order; junction bases with no gene match: 8. The CDR3 length is 15 residues. Germline CDR1 is SGHRS and CDR2 is YFSETQ. The CDR3 DNA follows: TGCGCCAGCAGCGCCGCACAGGGGGCTCTCGGGGAGCTGTTTTTT. It codes for CASSAAQGALGELFF.

This clone has only one observation. This chain links TRBV6-5 with TRBJ2-7; 9 bases are shared with TRBD1. CDR1 and CDR2 (germline): MNHEY, SVGAGI. The CDR3 extends over 14 amino acids. With V trimmed by 7 bases and J by 1 base, 5 bases remained unmatched. This chain's CDR3 is CASTSGTGSYEQYF. In DNA, the CDR3 is TGTGCCAGCACCTCCGGGACAGGGTCCTACGAGCAGTACTTC.

The chain employs TRBV30 and TRBJ2-1; TRBD2 matches at 8 bases. The CDR3 is 15 amino acids. V lost 1 base and J lost 7; bases outside the gene matches: 9. Germline loops: CDR1 GTSNPN, CDR2 SVGIG (reference sequence). The CDR3 loop reads CAWSGAAGVGNEQFF. The CDR3 DNA reads TGTGCCTGGAGTGGGGCAGCGGGAGTGGGGAATGAGCAGTTCTTC.

This chain uses TRBV5-1 with TRBJ2-3, with 9 bases lining up with TRBD2. The CDR3 length is 16 residues. V lost 4 bases to trimming and J lost 6 bases; unmatched junction nucleotides: 12. The germline gives CDR1 SGHRS, CDR2 YFSETQ. This CDR3 is CASSSSGRRNSDTQYF. DNA for the CDR3: TGCGCCAGCAGCAGTAGCGGGAGACGGAACTCGGATACGCAGTATTTT.

The chain recombines TRBV4-2 with TRBJ1-4; D unclear. The germline V gene encodes CDR1 LGHNA and CDR2 YNFKEQ. V was trimmed by 0 bases and J by 0 bases, leaving 5 bases between them. The CDR3 spans 15 residues. The CDR3 is CASSQEASTNEKLFF. The CDR3 DNA sequence: TGTGCCAGCAGCCAAGAGGCTTCAACTAATGAAAAACTGTTTTTT.

The chain links TRBV19 to TRBJ2-1, with 8 positions matching TRBD1. This CDR3 comprises 13 residues. Germline V gene lookup returns CDR1 LNHDA and CDR2 SQIVND (reference sequence). V lost 3 bases and J lost 9; bases outside the gene matches: 4. The CDR3 DNA reads TGTGCCAGTAGTATGACAGGGGATAGTGAGCAGTTCTTC. It yields the protein CASSMTGDSEQFF.

The chain joins TRBV18 to TRBJ1-5; the D is unclear. Germline values: CDR1 KGHSH, CDR2 LQKENI. V lost 2 bases to trimming and J lost 5 bases, with 7 bases between them. The CDR3 covers 13 residues. The CDR3 DNA reads TGTGCCAGCTCACCAGGGGAGGATCAGCCCCAGCATTTT. This sequence encodes CASSPGEDQPQHF.

This chain links TRBV5-1 with TRBJ1-2; D is perhaps TRBD1 (6 bases). V lost 4 bases, J lost 4 bases, and 14 bases lay in between. The CDR3 sequence is 14 residues long. Per the germline V gene, CDR1 is SGHRS and CDR2 is YFSETQ. The CDR3 DNA sequence: TGCGCCAGCAGCACAAAAGGGGGGGGCTATGGCTACACCTTC. As protein: CASSTKGGGYGYTF.

CDR3 protein: CASAQGAYGYTF. DNA for the CDR3: TGTGCCAGCGCTCAGGGGGCATATGGCTACACCTTC. J is TRBJ1-2 and V is TRBV14, with 8 bases that match TRBD1. The CDR3 has 12 residues. CDR1 is SGHDN, CDR2 FVKESK, per germline. Trimming removed 8 bases from V and 5 bases from J; junction bases left unmatched: 4.

This chain joins TRBV6-5 and TRBJ2-7; 7 bases map to TRBD1. The J segment lost 4 bases and the V segment lost 4 bases, leaving 13 bases of the junction unmatched. The CDR3 loop spans 16 amino acids. Looked up from germline, CDR1 is MNHEY and CDR2 is SVGAGI. The DNA of the CDR3 is TGTGCCAGCAGTTCCGTGAGCACAGGGGTGCTATACGAGCAGTACTTC. It translates to CASSSVSTGVLYEQYF.

The V call is TRBV25-1, the J call TRBJ1-2; D remains ambiguous. The CDR3 totals 13 residues. The ends were cut back, 0 bases at V and 7 bases at J, with 9 bases in the middle. Germline V lookup: CDR1 MGHDK, CDR2 SYGVNS. CDR3 DNA sequence: TGTGCCAGCAGTGAATATGACGGAGGTGGCTACACCTTC. Its protein product is CASSEYDGGGYTF.

This clone appeared a single time. J is TRBJ2-7 and V is TRBV7-2, with TRBD2 matching over 9 bases. There are 16 residues in the CDR3. The trim removed 0 bases at V and 0 bases at J, leaving 3 bases unmatched. Germline loops: CDR1 SGHTA, CDR2 FQGNSA. The DNA for the CDR3 is TGTGCCAGCAGCTTAGCCGGCGGGAGGGCCTCCTACGAGCAGTACTTC. The encoded protein is CASSLAGGRASYEQYF. Full variable domain (missing parts from reference TRBV7-2 and TRBJ2-7): GAGVSQSPSNKVTEKGKDVELRCDPISGHTALYWYRQSLGQGLEFLIYFQGNSAPDKSGLPSDRFSAERTGGSVSTLTIQRTQQEDSAVYLCASSLAGGRASYEQYFGPGTRLTVT.

The sample holds a few counts of this clone. The J gene is TRBJ2-1, the V gene TRBV19; 7 bases match TRBD2. J lost 7 bases, V lost 6 bases, and 9 bases had no gene match. Germline loops: CDR1 LNHDA, CDR2 SQIVND (reference sequence). The CDR3 runs 14 residues. This CDR3 reads CASSLAGVRNEQFF. CDR3 in DNA: TGTGCCAGTAGCTTGGCGGGAGTCAGGAATGAGCAGTTCTTC.

J is TRBJ1-2 and V is TRBV4-2; D is undetermined. The CDR3 is 15 amino acids. Germline-derived CDR1 and CDR2 are LGHNA and YNFKEQ. V gave up 0 bases and J gave up 4 bases, with 12 bases separating them. The CDR3 loop is CASSQESSGSYGYTF. Here the CDR3 DNA reads TGTGCCAGCAGCCAAGAGTCCTCCGGGTCCTATGGCTACACCTTC.

The CDR3 DNA reads as TGTGCCAGCAGACCCGGGGGGGGGCGCAGATACGAGCAGTACTTC. The encoded protein is CASRPGGGRRYEQYF. The chain joins TRBV6-5 to TRBJ2-7, with 8 bases lining up with TRBD2. This CDR3 is 15 amino acids long. The J segment lost 4 bases and the V segment lost 6 bases, leaving 11 bases of the junction unmatched. Germline values: CDR1 MNHEY, CDR2 SVGAGI.

The chain is built from TRBV5-1 and TRBJ2-1; 14 positions match TRBD2. V shed 6 bases, J shed 7 bases, and the junction held 6 bases outside the gene matches. This CDR3 is built from 15 residues. Per the germline V gene, CDR1 is SGHRS and CDR2 is YFSETQ. CDR3 in DNA: TGCGCCAGCACAAGACTAGCGGGAGGGGGAAATGAGCAGTTCTTC. This encodes CASTRLAGGGNEQFF.

The V call is TRBV4-2, the J call TRBJ2-1, with D tentatively TRBD2 (7 bases). The CDR3 has 15 amino acids. V was cut by 5 bases and J by 8 bases, with 19 bases left in between. Germline CDR1 is LGHNA and CDR2 is YNFKEQ. CDR3 in DNA: TGTGCCAGCAGCTCCCGGGGGGATAGGGGGGATGAGCAGTTCTTC. It is translated as CASSSRGDRGDEQFF.

CDR3 sequence: CASMGEVDNYGYTF. CDR3 bases: TGTGCCAGCATGGGGGAGGTCGACAACTATGGCTACACCTTC. The genes are TRBV2 and TRBJ1-2; TRBD1 might be the D (5 bases). With 7 bases removed from V and 2 bases from J, the gap between germline ends came to 14 bases. CDR1 and CDR2 (germline): SNHLY, FYNNEI. The CDR3 covers 14 residues.

The genes are TRBV13 and TRBJ2-3; 11 positions agree with TRBD2. J lost 2 bases, V lost 5 bases, and 12 bases had no gene match. This CDR3 has 18 amino acids. Germline CDR1 is PRHDT and CDR2 is FYEKMQ (reference sequence). The CDR3 loop is CASSLSQLAGGTTDTQYF. Written as DNA, the CDR3 is TGTGCCAGCAGCCTATCCCAGCTAGCGGGAGGCACCACAGATACGCAGTATTTT.